Below, 13 T cell receptor beta chains from the same sample are listed, as sequenced in a study of circulating and synovial CD4+ cells in juvenile arthritis. The method was immunoSEQ multiplex PCR; TCRdb's version includes in-frame clones alone and lacks a portion of them. The repertoire holds around 32,000 clones, with 90% to 95% as singletons. Sequencing was performed on CD4+ T cells from blood. The receptor set was obtained from a human donor with juvenile idiopathic arthritis.

The chain is built from TRBV5-6 and TRBJ2-1, with D uncertain. Trimming removed 1 base at V and 6 bases at J, with 2 bases between. The CDR3 is 11 amino acids. Germline CDR1 and CDR2: SGHDT and YYEEEE. The CDR3 loop is CASSLLNEQFF. The DNA of the CDR3 is TGTGCCAGCAGCTTGCTCAATGAGCAGTTCTTC.

The J gene is TRBJ2-7, the V gene TRBV29-1; no reliable D call. The V end was cut by 6 bases, the J end by 2 bases, with 11 bases between. The CDR3 sequence is 12 residues long. CDR1 is SQVTM and CDR2 is ANQGSEA in the germline V gene. CDR3 region: CSVVGPTYEQYF. The CDR3 DNA reads TGCAGCGTAGTTGGTCCTACCTACGAGCAGTACTTC.

The chain joins TRBV9 to TRBJ2-7, with D perhaps matching TRBD2 (5 bases). V was clipped by 0 bases and J by 5 bases, with 15 bases between them. CDR1 and CDR2 (germline): SGDLS, YYNGEE. This CDR3 comprises 15 residues. Here the CDR3 reads CASSVEEERRNEQYF. CDR3 nucleotides: TGTGCCAGCAGCGTAGAGGAGGAGAGACGCAACGAGCAGTACTTC.

This rearrangement joins TRBV7-2 to TRBJ2-4; TRBD1 aligns across 11 bases. CDR3 length equals 15 residues. After removal of 5 bases from V and 3 bases from J, the junction contained 3 bases not matched to a gene. Per germline, CDR1 SGHTA and CDR2 FQGNSA. The CDR3: CASSLGTGGKNIQYF. Here the CDR3 DNA reads TGTGCCAGCAGCCTGGGGACAGGGGGCAAAAACATTCAGTACTTC.

This chain links TRBV6-1 with TRBJ2-7; the D gene is possibly TRBD2 (5 bases). This CDR3 has 15 amino acids. V was clipped by 0 bases and J by 4 bases, with 13 bases between them. Germline CDR1 is MNHNS and CDR2 is SASEGT. Here the CDR3 reads CASSEATGFKYEQYF. In DNA form, the CDR3 reads TGTGCCAGCAGTGAAGCAACGGGGTTCAAGTACGAGCAGTACTTC.

This chain connects TRBV19 to TRBJ1-5; TRBD1 matches 8 bases. Germline-derived CDR1 and CDR2 are LNHDA and SQIVND (reference sequence). CDR3 length equals 13 residues. With V trimmed by 7 bases and J by 6 bases, 5 bases remained unmatched. The CDR3 nucleotides read TGTGCCAGTAACCCGGACAGGGTTCAGCCCCAGCATTTT. Translated: CASNPDRVQPQHF.

CDR3 residues: CATSDRDKETQYF. CDR3 coding DNA: TGTGCCACCTCGGACAGGGATAAAGAGACCCAGTACTTC. This chain joins TRBV10-3 and TRBJ2-5; 8 bases fit TRBD1. Germline-derived CDR1 and CDR2 are ENHRY and SYGVKD. V gave up 10 bases and J gave up 3 bases; unmatched junction bases: 7. The CDR3 has 13 amino acids.

The chain uses TRBV19 and TRBJ2-5, with 12 bases matching TRBD2. CDR1 LNHDA and CDR2 SQIVND come from the germline V gene (reference sequence). J gave up 4 bases and V 9 bases, and 6 bases lay outside the gene matches. CDR3 length: 14 residues. In DNA, the CDR3 is TGTGCCAGCGACTCTAGCGGGAGGGGAGAGACCCAGTACTTC. Translated: CASDSSGRGETQYF.

V is TRBV6-5 and J is TRBJ2-7; the D gene is possibly TRBD2 (7 bases). Trimming cost V 6 bases and J 6 bases, with 21 bases left between them. Looked up from germline, CDR1 is MNHEY and CDR2 is SVGAGI. The length of the CDR3 is 15 residues. The CDR3 coding sequence is TGTGCCAGCAGGGGCCATCCTGGACTAGGGGGCGAGCAGTACTTC. This sequence encodes CASRGHPGLGGEQYF.

The rearrangement joins TRBV4-1 to TRBJ1-1, with 9 bases aligning to TRBD1. V lost 2 bases to trimming and J lost 5 bases; unmatched junction nucleotides: 12. CDR1 and CDR2 (germline): MGHRA, YSYEKL. The length of the CDR3 is 17 residues. The CDR3 region is CASSQIDRGKRRTEAFF. CDR3 DNA: TGCGCCAGCAGCCAAATTGACAGGGGGAAGAGGAGAACTGAAGCTTTCTTT.

This chain connects TRBV7-6 to TRBJ2-7; D gene uncertain. This CDR3 has 13 residues. Germline CDR1 is SGHVS and CDR2 is FNYEAQ. V was cut by 1 base and J by 2 bases, with 6 bases left in between. CDR3 protein: CASSLEYTYEQYF. The CDR3 coding sequence is TGTGCCAGCAGCTTAGAGTACACCTACGAGCAGTACTTC.

The V and J genes are TRBV7-3 and TRBJ2-3; TRBD2 is a possible D gene (6 bases). V dropped 5 bases and J dropped 6 bases, with 21 bases sitting between them. Germline CDR1 reads SGHTA; CDR2 reads FQGTGA. The CDR3 is made up of 16 amino acids. For the CDR3, the DNA is TGTGCCAGCAGCCCACGGGACGGGGGACGGGTGGATACGCAGTATTTT. This sequence encodes CASSPRDGGRVDTQYF.

V gene TRBV7-9 combines with J gene TRBJ1-1; D ambiguous. Germline V gene data show CDR1 as SEHNR and CDR2 as FQNEAQ (reference sequence). The CDR3 loop spans 15 amino acids. The V gene lost 3 bases and the J gene lost 2 bases, with 13 bases spanning the gap. CDR3 in amino acids: CASSFSGQANTEAFF. The CDR3 DNA is TGTGCCAGCAGCTTTTCCGGTCAGGCCAACACTGAAGCTTTCTTT.